What follows are 9 T cell receptor beta chains derived from one specimen sequenced in a study of response to subunit inactivated influenza vaccine. Using its own MiXCR run on the RT-PCR reads, TCRdb lists one record per CDR3 protein. The sample has 450,000 to 550,000 distinct CDR3 sequences; over 25% are singletons. The sample in question was CD4+ T cells sorted from PBMCs, obtained 5 to 6 days after vaccination. The receptors shown here come from a man in his forties or fifties who received an inactivated influenza vaccine.

There are a few counts of this clonotype. This chain links TRBV6-2 or TRBV6-3 with TRBJ1-2; maybe TRBD1 (5 bases). The CDR3 is made up of 12 amino acids. The germline V gene encodes CDR1 MNHEY and CDR2 SVGEGT. V was pared by 6 bases and J by 3 bases, with 8 bases between. The CDR3 DNA reads TGTGCCAGCAGCGAGGGGTACTATGGCTACACCTTC. Its protein product is CASSEGYYGYTF.

The V call is TRBV6-5, the J call TRBJ2-1; the D is unclear. V gave up 4 bases and J gave up 0 bases, with 7 bases separating them. This CDR3 region has 14 residues. The germline gives CDR1 MNHEY, CDR2 SVGAGI. The CDR3 loop is CASSSRSSYNEQFF. CDR3 nucleotide sequence: TGTGCCAGCAGTTCCCGGAGCTCCTACAATGAGCAGTTCTTC.

The chain joins TRBV11-2 to TRBJ2-7, with a possible D match to TRBD1 (5 bases). Germline V lookup: CDR1 SGHAT, CDR2 FQNNGV. The CDR3 is made up of 15 amino acids. The V gene lost 3 bases and the J gene lost 4 bases, with 16 bases spanning the gap. The CDR3, as DNA: TGTGCCAGCAGCTTCTGGCAGCGACCAGGGTACGAGCAGTACTTC. Encoded protein: CASSFWQRPGYEQYF. Filled out from reference TRBV11-2 and TRBJ2-7, the complete variable domain reads EAGVAQSPRYKIIEKRQSVAFWCNPISGHATLYWYQQILGQGPKLLIQFQNNGVVDDSQLPKDRFSAERLKGVDSTLKIQPAKLEDSAVYLCASSFWQRPGYEQYFGPGTRLTVT.

This clonotype was seen ten or more times. The chain is built from TRBV5-6 and TRBJ2-7, with a possible D match to TRBD1 (6 bases). V was pared by 0 bases and J by 6 bases, with 25 bases between. In germline, CDR1 is SGHDT, CDR2 YYEEEE. This CDR3 spans 18 amino acids. CDR3 loop: CASSLVFRNTGTGPEQYF. The CDR3 bases are TGTGCCAGCAGCTTGGTTTTTAGGAACACAGGGACGGGGCCCGAGCAGTACTTC.

This clonotype was observed a handful of times. The V gene is TRBV7-3, the J gene TRBJ2-1; 10 bases map to TRBD2. This CDR3 contains 15 residues. With V trimmed by 1 base and J by 7 bases, 4 bases remained unmatched. The germline gives CDR1 SGHTA, CDR2 FQGTGA. The CDR3 coding sequence is TGTGCCAGCAGCTTAAATAGCGGGGGGACGAATGAGCAGTTCTTC. Translation: CASSLNSGGTNEQFF.

The table lists this clonotype with a few counts. The chain couples TRBV20-1 to TRBJ2-4, with D perhaps matching TRBD2 (6 bases). V was cut by 6 bases and J by 6 bases, with 12 bases left in between. This CDR3 comprises 12 residues. Germline V gene data show CDR1 as DFQATT and CDR2 as SNEGSKA (reference sequence). CDR3 in DNA: TGCAGTGCGCCGGACGGGGGAAACATTCAGTACTTC. Translating it yields CSAPDGGNIQYF.

The table lists this clonotype with many counts. The genes are TRBV7-9 and TRBJ1-1; the D is unclear. Trimming took off 4 bases at V and 3 bases at J, with 15 bases between the two ends. The CDR3 has 15 residues. Germline values: CDR1 SEHNR, CDR2 FQNEAQ (reference sequence). The CDR3: CASSSKPLSYTEAFF. The CDR3 DNA sequence: TGTGCCAGCAGCTCCAAGCCTCTCTCCTACACTGAAGCTTTCTTT.

The chain uses TRBV6-5 and TRBJ1-6, with no clear D. V lost 3 bases to trimming and J lost 7 bases, with 7 bases between them. Germline V gene lookup returns CDR1 MNHEY and CDR2 SVGAGI. This CDR3 comprises 13 residues. CDR3 region: CASSYNRNSPLHF. In nucleotides, the CDR3 is TGTGCCAGCAGTTATAACAGAAATTCACCCCTCCACTTT.

This clonotype has just a few counts. The chain has TRBV14 and TRBJ2-1; tentative D call: TRBD2 (7 bases). V lost 2 bases, J lost 6 bases, and 20 bases lay in between. This CDR3 spans 17 amino acids. CDR1 and CDR2 from the germline V gene are SGHDN and FVKESK. CDR3 protein: CASSQRRVERDINEQFF. CDR3 coding DNA: TGTGCCAGCAGCCAACGGAGAGTCGAGCGGGACATCAATGAGCAGTTCTTC.